The next 10 T cell receptor beta chains were all read from a single sample in a study of blood T cell repertoires in COVID-19. The method was immunoSEQ multiplex PCR; TCRdb's version includes in-frame clones alone and lacks a portion of them. The data hold about 130,000 clones, with around 80% observed a single time. Material for sequencing was peripheral blood. The receptor set was obtained from a man aged 25 to 45 with COVID-19, enrolled during active disease.

This clone turned up a few times. The rearrangement links TRBV29-1 to TRBJ1-2, with unresolved D. This CDR3 contains 13 residues. CDR1 and CDR2 from the germline V gene are SQVTM and ANQGSEA. Trimming pared 3 bases from V and 8 bases from J, leaving 16 bases between. This CDR3 is CSVEVREGLGYTF. The CDR3 DNA is TGCAGCGTTGAGGTTAGGGAAGGACTAGGCTACACCTTC. The whole variable domain, filled in from reference TRBV29-1 and TRBJ1-2, reads SAVISQKPSRDICQRGTSLTIQCQVDSQVTMMFWYRQQPGQSLTLIATANQGSEATYESGFVIDKFPISRPNLTFSTLTVSNMSPEDSSIYLCSVEVREGLGYTFGSGTRLTVV.

CDR3 DNA sequence: TGTGCCAGCAGCCACGGACAGGGAGGTATTGCCGGGGAGCTGTTTTTT. This encodes CASSHGQGGIAGELFF. The chain has TRBV7-9 and TRBJ2-2; 8 bases map to TRBD1. The germline CDR1 and CDR2 sequences are SEHNR and FQNEAQ (reference sequence). Losses at the gene ends were 5 bases for V and 6 bases for J; bases not matched to a gene: 11. The CDR3 loop spans 16 amino acids.

The chain joins TRBV29-1 to TRBJ2-1, with TRBD2 matching over 14 bases. The germline V gene has CDR1 SQVTM and CDR2 ANQGSEA. After removal of 4 bases from V and 7 bases from J, the junction contained 9 bases not matched to a gene. The CDR3 extends over 16 amino acids. The CDR3 region is CSVGRLAGGMGNEQFF. The CDR3 nucleotides read TGCAGCGTTGGTCGACTAGCGGGAGGGATGGGGAATGAGCAGTTCTTC.

The chain employs TRBV18 and TRBJ2-3; TRBD1 might be the D (6 bases). CDR3 length: 14 amino acids. The ends were cut back, 5 bases at V and 3 bases at J, with 12 bases in the middle. The germline V gene has CDR1 KGHSH and CDR2 LQKENI. CDR3 nucleotides: TGTGCCAGCTCAGTATTGGGGGCTACAGATACGCAGTATTTT. Translating it yields CASSVLGATDTQYF.

The genes are TRBV30 and TRBJ1-2, with 8 bases aligning to TRBD1. Germline trimming cut 6 bases from V and 4 bases from J; bases unmatched to any gene: 16. The CDR3 is 16 residues long. CDR1 and CDR2 (germline): GTSNPN, SVGIG (reference sequence). The CDR3 loop is CACPKTGDRLTYGYTF. CDR3 coding DNA: TGTGCCTGCCCAAAGACAGGGGATAGGCTTACCTATGGCTACACCTTC.

The V and J genes are TRBV2 and TRBJ1-6; 7 positions match TRBD1. The CDR3 totals 16 residues. The germline V gene encodes CDR1 SNHLY and CDR2 FYNNEI. V lost 2 bases to trimming and J lost 8 bases; unmatched junction nucleotides: 9. CDR3 sequence: CASSETGRGIDSPLHF. The CDR3 DNA reads as TGTGCCAGCAGTGAAACGGGCAGGGGGATTGATTCACCCCTCCACTTT. The whole variable domain, remainder taken from reference TRBV2 and TRBJ1-6, is EPEVTQTPSHQVTQMGQEVILRCVPISNHLYFYWYRQILGQKVEFLVSFYNNEISEKSEIFDDQFSVERPDGSNFTLKIRSTKLEDSAMYFCASSETGRGIDSPLHFGNGTRLTVT.

This clone was seen just once. V is TRBV30 and J is TRBJ1-2; 10 bases align to TRBD1. V was pared by 3 bases and J by 4 bases, with 11 bases of the junction left unmatched. The CDR3 totals 16 residues. CDR1 GTSNPN and CDR2 SVGIG come from the germline V gene (reference sequence). The CDR3 DNA follows: TGTGCCTGGAGCCACCCGGGGACAGGGGAGTCCTATGGCTACACCTTC. Amino acids: CAWSHPGTGESYGYTF. Drawing the rest from reference TRBV30 and TRBJ1-2, the complete variable domain is SQTIHQWPATLVQPVGSPLSLECTVEGTSNPNLYWYRQAAGRGLQLLFYSVGIGQISSEVPQNLSASRPQDRQFILSSKKLLLSDSGFYLCAWSHPGTGESYGYTFGSGTRLTVV.

V is TRBV7-9 and J is TRBJ1-2; perhaps TRBD1 as D (6 bases). The ends were cut back, 4 bases at V and 5 bases at J, with 17 bases in the middle. Germline V CDR1 and CDR2: SEHNR, FQNEAQ (reference sequence). The CDR3 extends over 15 amino acids. The CDR3 region has the DNA TGTGCCAGCAGCTATGTGGTAGGGACAAATTATGGCTACACCTTC. It codes for CASSYVVGTNYGYTF.

This chain connects TRBV6-2 or TRBV6-3 to TRBJ1-2; maybe TRBD1 (6 bases). Germline CDR1 MNHEY, CDR2 SVGEGT. The CDR3 loop spans 17 amino acids. Trimming removed 3 bases at V and 1 base at J, with 18 bases between. The CDR3 reads CASSYLTGHLVNYGYTF. CDR3 DNA sequence: TGTGCCAGCAGTTATCTGACAGGTCACCTCGTTAACTATGGCTACACCTTC.

This chain links TRBV6-5 with TRBJ2-7; tentative D call: TRBD1 (7 bases). The CDR3 has 13 amino acids. Germline V gene data show CDR1 as MNHEY and CDR2 as SVGAGI. V was clipped by 10 bases and J by 2 bases, with 15 bases between them. CDR3 DNA sequence: TGTGCCACCATAGGGGGCGGGGCCTACGAGCAGTACTTC. As protein: CATIGGGAYEQYF.